The table lists the clone carrying this TCR beta chain with many counts. Its specificity is not known. One junction end does not reproduce the germline sequence, and a read error may be involved. Presence of unique molecular identifiers characterized the TCR beta cDNA libraries. Input populations of roughly 1 to 11 million T cells gave rise to roughly 500,000 cDNA molecules. Each CDR3 protein is one row after TCRdb ran MiXCR on the PCR reads. Among about 200,000 distinct CDR3 sequences listed, around 30% were seen once. This CDR3 comprises 14 residues. Germline loops: CDR1 SSHAT, CDR2 FNYEAQ (reference sequence). The sample originates from a study of post-analysis software for immune sequencing data. Study-level results: Four or five TRBV segments (TRBV5-6, TRBV5-1 and TRBV20-1 among them) occurred more frequently in patients than in controls. Samples prepared in the same batch strongly co-clustered by F measure. Among multiple sclerosis patients, normalized Chao1 diversity was significantly below that of controls.

Material: blood. This TCR came from a girl under 18 with multiple sclerosis. The rearrangement links TRBV7-7 to TRBJ1-1; D unresolved. The CDR3 loop is CASTPRPYRVKAFF. The CDR3 nucleotides are TGTGCTAGCACCCCACGTCCCTACCGCGTCAAAGCTTTCTTT. Supplemented by reference TRBV7-7 and TRBJ1-1, the full variable domain reads GAGVSQSPRYKVTKRGQDVTLRCDPISSHATLYWYQQALGQGPEFLTYFNYEAQPDKSGLPSDRFSAERPEGSISTLTIQRTEQRDSAMYRCASTPRPYRVKAFFGQGTRLTVV.